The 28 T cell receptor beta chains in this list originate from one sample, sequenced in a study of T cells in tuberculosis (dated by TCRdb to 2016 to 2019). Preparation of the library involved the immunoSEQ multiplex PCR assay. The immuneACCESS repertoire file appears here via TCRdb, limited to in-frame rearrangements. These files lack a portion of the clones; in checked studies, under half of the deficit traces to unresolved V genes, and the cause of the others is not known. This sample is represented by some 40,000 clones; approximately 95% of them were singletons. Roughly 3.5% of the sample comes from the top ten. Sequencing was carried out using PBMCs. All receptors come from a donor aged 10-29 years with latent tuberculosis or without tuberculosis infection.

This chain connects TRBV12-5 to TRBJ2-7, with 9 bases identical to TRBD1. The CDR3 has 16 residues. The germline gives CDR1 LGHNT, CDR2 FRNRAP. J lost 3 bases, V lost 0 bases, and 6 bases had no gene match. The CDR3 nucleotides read TGTGCTAGTGGTTTGGTATTGGGACAGGGAGACTACGAGCAGTACTTC. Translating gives CASGLVLGQGDYEQYF.

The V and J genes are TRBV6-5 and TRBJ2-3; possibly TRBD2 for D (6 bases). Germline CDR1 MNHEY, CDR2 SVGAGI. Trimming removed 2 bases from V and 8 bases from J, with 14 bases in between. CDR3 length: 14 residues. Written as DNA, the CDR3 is TGTGCCAGCAGTTACCAATGGGGAGGTGGTACGCAGTATTTT. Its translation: CASSYQWGGGTQYF.

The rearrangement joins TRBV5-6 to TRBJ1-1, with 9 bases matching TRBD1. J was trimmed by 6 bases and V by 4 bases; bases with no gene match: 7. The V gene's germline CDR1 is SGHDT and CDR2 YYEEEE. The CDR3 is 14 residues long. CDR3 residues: CASSIGQGRAEAFF. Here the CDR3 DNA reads TGTGCCAGCAGCATAGGACAGGGGAGGGCTGAAGCTTTCTTT. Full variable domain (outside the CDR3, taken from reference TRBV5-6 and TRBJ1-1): DAGVTQSPTHLIKTRGQQVTLRCSPKSGHDTVSWYQQALGQGPQFIFQYYEEEERQRGNFPDRFSGHQFPNYSSELNVNALLLGDSALYLCASSIGQGRAEAFFGQGTRLTVV.

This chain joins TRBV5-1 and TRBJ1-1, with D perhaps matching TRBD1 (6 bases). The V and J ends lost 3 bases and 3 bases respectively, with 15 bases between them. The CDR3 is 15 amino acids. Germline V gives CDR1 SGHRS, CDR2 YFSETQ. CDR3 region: CASSWKQGSDTEAFF. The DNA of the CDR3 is TGCGCCAGCAGCTGGAAACAGGGTAGCGACACTGAAGCTTTCTTT.

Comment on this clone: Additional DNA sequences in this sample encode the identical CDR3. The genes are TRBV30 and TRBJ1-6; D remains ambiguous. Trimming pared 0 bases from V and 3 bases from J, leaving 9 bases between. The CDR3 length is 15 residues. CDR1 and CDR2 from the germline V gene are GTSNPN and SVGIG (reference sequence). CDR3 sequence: CAWSVLENYNSPLHF. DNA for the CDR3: TGTGCCTGGAGTGTATTAGAGAACTATAATTCACCCCTCCACTTT.

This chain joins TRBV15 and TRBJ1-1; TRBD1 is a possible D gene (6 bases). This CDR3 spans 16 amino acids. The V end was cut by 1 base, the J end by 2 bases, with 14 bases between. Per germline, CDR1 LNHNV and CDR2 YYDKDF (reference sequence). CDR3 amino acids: CATSRVGRGGNTEAFF. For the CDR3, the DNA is TGTGCCACCAGCAGAGTGGGGAGGGGGGGAAACACTGAAGCTTTCTTT.

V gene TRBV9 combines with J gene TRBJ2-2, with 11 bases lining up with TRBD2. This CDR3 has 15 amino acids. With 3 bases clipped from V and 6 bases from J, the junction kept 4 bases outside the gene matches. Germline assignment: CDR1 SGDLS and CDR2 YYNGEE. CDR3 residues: CASSGSGGAAGELFF. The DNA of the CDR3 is TGTGCCAGCAGCGGTAGCGGGGGGGCCGCCGGGGAGCTGTTTTTT.

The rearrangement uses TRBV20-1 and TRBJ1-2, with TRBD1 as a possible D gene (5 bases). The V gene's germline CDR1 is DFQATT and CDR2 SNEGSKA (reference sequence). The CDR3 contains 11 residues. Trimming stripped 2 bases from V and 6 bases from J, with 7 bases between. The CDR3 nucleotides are TGCAGTGCTAGATGGGGCGATGGCTACACCTTC. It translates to CSARWGDGYTF.

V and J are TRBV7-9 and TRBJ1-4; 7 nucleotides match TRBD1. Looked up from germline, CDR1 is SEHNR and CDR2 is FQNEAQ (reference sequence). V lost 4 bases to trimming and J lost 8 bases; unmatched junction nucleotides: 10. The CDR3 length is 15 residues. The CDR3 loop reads CASSSPAGGREKLFF. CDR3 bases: TGTGCCAGCAGCTCCCCGGCAGGGGGGCGGGAAAAACTGTTTTTT.

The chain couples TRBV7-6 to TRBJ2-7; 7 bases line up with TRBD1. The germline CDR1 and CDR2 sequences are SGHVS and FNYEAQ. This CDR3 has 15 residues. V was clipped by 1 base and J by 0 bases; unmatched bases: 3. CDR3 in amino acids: CASSLGAGGSYEQYF. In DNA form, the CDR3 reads TGTGCCAGCAGCTTAGGGGCAGGGGGCTCCTACGAGCAGTACTTC.

Here the CDR3 DNA reads TGTGCCAGCAGCTTAGAGAGGGCGGGAGCCTTGAACACTGAAGCTTTCTTT. This encodes CASSLERAGALNTEAFF. The chain has TRBV11-2 and TRBJ1-1; D is uncertain. V gave up 0 bases and J gave up 0 bases, with 14 bases separating them. Germline assignment: CDR1 SGHAT and CDR2 FQNNGV. The CDR3 consists of 17 residues.

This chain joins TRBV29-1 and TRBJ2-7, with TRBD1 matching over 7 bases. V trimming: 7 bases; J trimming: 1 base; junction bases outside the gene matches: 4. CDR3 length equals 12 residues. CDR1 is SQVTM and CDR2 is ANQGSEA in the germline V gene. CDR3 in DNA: TGCAGCGGAGGGGGCCTGTCCTACGAGCAGTACTTC. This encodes CSGGGLSYEQYF.

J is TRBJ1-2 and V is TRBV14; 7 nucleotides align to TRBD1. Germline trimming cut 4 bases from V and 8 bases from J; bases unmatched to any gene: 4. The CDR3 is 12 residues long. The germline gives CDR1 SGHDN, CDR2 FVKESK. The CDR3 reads CASSPWTGGYTF. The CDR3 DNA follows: TGTGCCAGCAGCCCCTGGACAGGAGGCTACACCTTC.

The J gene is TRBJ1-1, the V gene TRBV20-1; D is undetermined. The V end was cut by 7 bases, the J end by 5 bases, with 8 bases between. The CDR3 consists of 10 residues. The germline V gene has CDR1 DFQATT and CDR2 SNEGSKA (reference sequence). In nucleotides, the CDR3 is TGCAGTGGGAGCGGAACTGAAGCTTTCTTT. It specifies CSGSGTEAFF.

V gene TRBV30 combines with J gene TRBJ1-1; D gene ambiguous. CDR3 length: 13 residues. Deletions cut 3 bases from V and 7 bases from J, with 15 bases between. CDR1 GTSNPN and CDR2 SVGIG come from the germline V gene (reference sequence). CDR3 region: CAWSLSVRHEAFF. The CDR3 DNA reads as TGTGCCTGGAGCCTCTCCGTCCGACATGAAGCTTTCTTT.

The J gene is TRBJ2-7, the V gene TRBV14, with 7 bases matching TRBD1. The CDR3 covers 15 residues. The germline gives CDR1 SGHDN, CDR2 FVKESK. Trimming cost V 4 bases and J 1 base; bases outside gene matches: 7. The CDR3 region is CASSRQTGKSYEQYF. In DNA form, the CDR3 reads TGTGCCAGCAGCCGACAGACAGGGAAGTCCTACGAGCAGTACTTC.

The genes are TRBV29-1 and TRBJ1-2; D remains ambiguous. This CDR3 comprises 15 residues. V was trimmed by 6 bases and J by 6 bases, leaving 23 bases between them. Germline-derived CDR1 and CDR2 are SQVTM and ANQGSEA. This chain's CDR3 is CSVPSLMNLDDGYTF. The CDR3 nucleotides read TGCAGCGTGCCAAGCCTCATGAACCTTGATGATGGCTACACCTTC.

For the CDR3, the DNA is TGCGCCAGCAGTGGTAGCTCCTACGAGCAGTACTTC. Amino acids: CASSGSSYEQYF. The chain has TRBV5-1 and TRBJ2-7; D gene uncertain. CDR1 and CDR2 from the germline V gene are SGHRS and YFSETQ. The CDR3 consists of 12 residues. V lost 5 bases, J lost 0 bases, and 6 bases lay in between. The complete variable domain, with remaining parts taken from reference TRBV5-1 and TRBJ2-7, reads KAGVTQTPRYLIKTRGQQVTLSCSPISGHRSVSWYQQTPGQGLQFLFEYFSETQRNKGNFPGRFSGRQFSNSRSEMNVSTLELGDSALYLCASSGSSYEQYFGPGTRLTVT.

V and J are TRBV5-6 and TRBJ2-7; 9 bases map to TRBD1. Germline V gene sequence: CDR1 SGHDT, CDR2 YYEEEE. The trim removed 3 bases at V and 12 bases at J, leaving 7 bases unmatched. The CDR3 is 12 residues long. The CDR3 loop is CASSSGTGFPYF. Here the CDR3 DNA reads TGTGCCAGCAGCTCCGGGACAGGGTTTCCGTACTTC. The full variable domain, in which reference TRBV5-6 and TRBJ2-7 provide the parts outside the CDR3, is DAGVTQSPTHLIKTRGQQVTLRCSPKSGHDTVSWYQQALGQGPQFIFQYYEEEERQRGNFPDRFSGHQFPNYSSELNVNALLLGDSALYLCASSSGTGFPYFGPGTRLTVT.

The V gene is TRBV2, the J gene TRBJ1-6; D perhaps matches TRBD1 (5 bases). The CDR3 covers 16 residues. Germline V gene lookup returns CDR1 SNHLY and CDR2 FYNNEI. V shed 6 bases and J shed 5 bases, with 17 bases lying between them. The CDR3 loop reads CASSGEGTVNNSPLHF. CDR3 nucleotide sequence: TGTGCCAGCAGCGGGGAGGGGACCGTCAATAATTCACCCCTCCACTTT.

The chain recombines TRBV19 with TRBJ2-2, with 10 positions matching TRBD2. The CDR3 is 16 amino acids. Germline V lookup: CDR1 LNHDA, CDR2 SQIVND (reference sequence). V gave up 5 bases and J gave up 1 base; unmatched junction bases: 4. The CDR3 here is CASSAGTSENTGELFF. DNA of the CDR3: TGTGCCAGTAGTGCAGGGACTAGCGAGAACACCGGGGAGCTGTTTTTT.

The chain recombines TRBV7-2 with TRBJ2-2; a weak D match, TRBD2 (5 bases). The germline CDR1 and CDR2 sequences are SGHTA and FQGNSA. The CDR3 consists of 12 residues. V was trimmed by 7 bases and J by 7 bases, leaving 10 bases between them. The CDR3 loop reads CASTNRGGELFF. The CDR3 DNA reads TGTGCCAGCACCAATCGGGGCGGGGAGCTGTTTTTT.

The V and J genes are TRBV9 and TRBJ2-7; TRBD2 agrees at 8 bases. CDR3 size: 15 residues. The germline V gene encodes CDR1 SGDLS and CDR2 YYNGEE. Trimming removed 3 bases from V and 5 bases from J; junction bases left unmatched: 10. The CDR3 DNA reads TGTGCCAGCAGCGCCCGGGGTAGCGGGGTCGACGAGCAGTACTTC. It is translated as CASSARGSGVDEQYF. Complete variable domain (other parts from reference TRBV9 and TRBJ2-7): DSGVTQTPKHLITATGQRVTLRCSPRSGDLSVYWYQQSLDQGLQFLIQYYNGEERAKGNILERFSAQQFPDLHSELNLSSLELGDSALYFCASSARGSGVDEQYFGPGTRLTVT.

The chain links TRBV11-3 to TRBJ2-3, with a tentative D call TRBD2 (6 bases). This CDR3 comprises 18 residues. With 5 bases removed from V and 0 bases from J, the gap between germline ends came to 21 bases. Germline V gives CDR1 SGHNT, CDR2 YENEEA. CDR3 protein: CASSGPTQEGSSTDTQYF. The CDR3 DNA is TGTGCCAGCAGCGGCCCGACTCAGGAGGGGTCTAGCACAGATACGCAGTATTTT.

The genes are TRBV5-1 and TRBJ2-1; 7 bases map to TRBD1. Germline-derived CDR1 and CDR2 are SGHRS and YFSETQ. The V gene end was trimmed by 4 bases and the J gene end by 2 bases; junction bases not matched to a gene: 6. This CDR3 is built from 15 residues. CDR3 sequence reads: CASSLQGVAYNEQFF. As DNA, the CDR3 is TGCGCCAGCAGCCTGCAGGGGGTGGCCTACAATGAGCAGTTCTTC.

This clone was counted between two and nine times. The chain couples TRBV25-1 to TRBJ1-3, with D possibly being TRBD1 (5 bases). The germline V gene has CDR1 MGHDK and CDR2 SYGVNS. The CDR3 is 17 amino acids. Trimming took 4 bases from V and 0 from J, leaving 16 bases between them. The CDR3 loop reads CASSGPLGGDSGNTIYF. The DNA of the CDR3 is TGTGCCAGCAGTGGGCCCCTTGGGGGGGACTCTGGAAACACCATATATTTT.

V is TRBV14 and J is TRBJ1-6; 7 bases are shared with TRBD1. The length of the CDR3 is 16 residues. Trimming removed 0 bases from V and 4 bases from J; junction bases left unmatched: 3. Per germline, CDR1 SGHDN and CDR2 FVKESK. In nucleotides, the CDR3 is TGTGCCAGCAGCCAAGATGTGGGACAGTATAATTCACCCCTCCACTTT. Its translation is CASSQDVGQYNSPLHF. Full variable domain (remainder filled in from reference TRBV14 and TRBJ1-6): EAGVTQFPSHSVIEKGQTVTLRCDPISGHDNLYWYRRVMGKEIKFLLHFVKESKQDESGMPNNRFLAERTGGTYSTLKVQPAELEDSGVYFCASSQDVGQYNSPLHFGNGTRLTVT.

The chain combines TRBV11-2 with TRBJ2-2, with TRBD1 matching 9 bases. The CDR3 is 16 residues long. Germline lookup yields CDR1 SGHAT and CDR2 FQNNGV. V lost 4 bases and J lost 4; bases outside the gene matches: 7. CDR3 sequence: CASSSSTGGGTGELFF. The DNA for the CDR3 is TGTGCCAGCAGCTCATCGACAGGGGGAGGCACCGGGGAGCTGTTTTTT. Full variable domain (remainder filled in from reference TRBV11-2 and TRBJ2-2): EAGVAQSPRYKIIEKRQSVAFWCNPISGHATLYWYQQILGQGPKLLIQFQNNGVVDDSQLPKDRFSAERLKGVDSTLKIQPAKLEDSAVYLCASSSSTGGGTGELFFGEGSRLTVL.